This T cell receptor (beta chain) comes out of a study of early T cells in non-severe SARS-CoV-2 infection. In the study overall: Bulk RNA isolated from unsorted whole blood underwent sequencing; chains were not paired.

Per the germline V gene, CDR1 is SGHDT and CDR2 is YYEEEE. V was cut by 4 bases and J by 0 bases, with 11 bases left in between. CDR3 length: 15 amino acids. Unique molecular identifiers (one per individual cDNA molecule) were attached. TCRdb re-called the 5' RACE reads through MiXCR, storing one row per CDR3 protein. The table includes under 65,000 distinct CDR3 sequences, about 12% detected once. The receptor was isolated from an adult who was a healthcare worker with PCR-confirmed SARS-CoV-2 infection or an uninfected control (not recorded which). Sequencing was performed on whole blood. J is TRBJ2-1 and V is TRBV5-6; D is possibly TRBD1 (5 bases). CDR3 coding DNA: TGTGCCAGCAGCCAAACAGGCCACTCCTACAATGAGCAGTTCTTC. Protein sequence: CASSQTGHSYNEQFF.